Below, 3 T cell receptor beta chains from the same sample are listed, as sequenced in a study of breast tumors, draining lymph nodes, adjacent tissues. The lymph nodes were axillary draining lymph nodes from breast cancer patients. TCRdb re-called the multiplex PCR reads through MiXCR, storing one row per CDR3 protein. The repertoire holds 100,000 or so distinct CDR3 sequences, with roughly 20% as singletons. The sequencing input was axillary lymph node tissue. Source of these receptors: a female donor with breast cancer. Some clones in this sample may be carry-over from other donors' samples.

With regard to this clonotype: A read error may produce the germline difference seen at one junction end. The chain combines TRBV10-3 with TRBJ1-1; D not certain. Germline V CDR1 and CDR2: ENHRY, SYGVKD. The CDR3 extends over 14 amino acids. The CDR3 region is CAISEREENAEAFF. The CDR3 DNA sequence: TGTGCCATCAGTGAAAGGGAGGAGAACGCTGAAGCTTTCTTT.

This clonotype was observed a handful of times. V gene TRBV18 combines with J gene TRBJ2-3; D may be TRBD1 or TRBD2 (5 bases each). From germline, CDR1 is KGHSH and CDR2 LQKENI. The CDR3 has 15 residues. V was trimmed by 4 bases and J by 4 bases, leaving 15 bases between them. In DNA, the CDR3 is TGTGCCAGCTCACGTCCGGGACGGTCCTCAGATACGCAGTATTTT. This sequence encodes CASSRPGRSSDTQYF. The variable domain in full, completed from reference TRBV18 and TRBJ2-3, reads NAGVMQNPRHLVRRRGQEARLRCSPMKGHSHVYWYRQLPEEGLKFMVYLQKENIIDESGMPKERFSAEFPKEGPSILRIQQVVRGDSAAYFCASSRPGRSSDTQYFGPGTRLTVL.

For this clonotype: Possible read error: a much larger clone is one base away. The chain carries TRBV19 and TRBJ1-2; no clear D gene. V was pared by 6 bases and J by 4 bases, with 9 bases between. The CDR3 contains 12 residues. Germline V gene data show CDR1 as LNHDA and CDR2 as SQIVND (reference sequence). CDR3 DNA sequence: TGTGCCAGTAGAAAGGTGAGCTATGGCTACACCTTC. As protein: CASRKVSYGYTF.